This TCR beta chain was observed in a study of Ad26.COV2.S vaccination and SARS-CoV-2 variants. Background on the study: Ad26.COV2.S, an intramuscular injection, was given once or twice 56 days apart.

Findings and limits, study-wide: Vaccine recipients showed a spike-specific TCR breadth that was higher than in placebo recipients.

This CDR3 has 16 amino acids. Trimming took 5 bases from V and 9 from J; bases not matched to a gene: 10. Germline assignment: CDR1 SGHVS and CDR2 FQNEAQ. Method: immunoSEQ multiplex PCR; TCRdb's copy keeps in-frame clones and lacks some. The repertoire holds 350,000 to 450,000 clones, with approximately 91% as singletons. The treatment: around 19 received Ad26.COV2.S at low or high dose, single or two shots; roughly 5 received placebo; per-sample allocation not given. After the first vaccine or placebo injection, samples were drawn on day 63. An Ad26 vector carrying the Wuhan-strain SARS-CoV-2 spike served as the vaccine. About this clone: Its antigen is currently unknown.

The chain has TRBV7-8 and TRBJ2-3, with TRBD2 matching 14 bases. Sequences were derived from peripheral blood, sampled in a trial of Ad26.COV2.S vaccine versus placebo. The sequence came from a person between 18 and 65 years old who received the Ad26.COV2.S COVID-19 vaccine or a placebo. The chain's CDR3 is CASSVPGTSGSVTQYF. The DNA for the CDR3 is TGTGCCAGCAGCGTCCCCGGGACTAGCGGGAGCGTCACGCAGTATTTT.